The clone carrying this T cell receptor beta chain was detected many times. Its antigen is unknown. Individually, cDNA molecules had unique molecular identifiers attached to them. TCRdb ran MiXCR on the 5' RACE reads and lists one entry per CDR3 protein. The repertoire holds fewer than 80,000 distinct CDR3 sequences, with about 9.4% as singletons. The sample is drawn from a study of early T cells in non-severe SARS-CoV-2 infection. Study details: Sequencing input comprised bulk RNA from unsorted whole blood; chain pairing was not available. Study-wide results and limits: VDJdb-based matching was biased toward anti-spike CD8 responses and missed private and CD4 specificities.

The trim removed 4 bases at V and 10 bases at J, leaving 11 bases unmatched. Germline V gives CDR1 SEHNR, CDR2 FQNEAQ (reference sequence). The CDR3 consists of 14 residues. The sample consisted of whole blood. This chain uses TRBV7-9 with TRBJ2-3, with 7 bases aligning to TRBD2. This sequence was found in an adult who was a healthcare worker with PCR-confirmed SARS-CoV-2 infection or an uninfected control (not recorded which). CDR3 DNA: TGTGCCAGCAGCTCAGGACTAGGCTCCGGGGCGCAGTATTTT. It encodes CASSSGLGSGAQYF. Full variable domain (rest looked up from reference TRBV7-9 and TRBJ2-3): DTGVSQNPRHKITKRGQNVTFRCDPISEHNRLYWYRQTLGQGPEFLTYFQNEAQLEKSRLLSDRFSAERPKGSFSTLEIQRTEQGDSAMYLCASSSGLGSGAQYFGPGTRLTVL.